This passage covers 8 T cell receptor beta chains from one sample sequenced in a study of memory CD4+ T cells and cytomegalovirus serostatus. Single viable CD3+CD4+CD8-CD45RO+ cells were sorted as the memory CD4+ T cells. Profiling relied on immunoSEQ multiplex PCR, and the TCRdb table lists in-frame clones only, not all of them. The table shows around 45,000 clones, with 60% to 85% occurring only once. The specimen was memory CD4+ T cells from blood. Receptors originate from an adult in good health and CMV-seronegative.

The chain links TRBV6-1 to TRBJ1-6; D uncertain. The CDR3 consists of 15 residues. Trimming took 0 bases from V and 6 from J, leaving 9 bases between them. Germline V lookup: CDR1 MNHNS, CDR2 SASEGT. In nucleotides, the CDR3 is TGTGCCAGCAGTGAAGCTGCCTTGGGTAATTCACCCCTCCACTTT. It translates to CASSEAALGNSPLHF.

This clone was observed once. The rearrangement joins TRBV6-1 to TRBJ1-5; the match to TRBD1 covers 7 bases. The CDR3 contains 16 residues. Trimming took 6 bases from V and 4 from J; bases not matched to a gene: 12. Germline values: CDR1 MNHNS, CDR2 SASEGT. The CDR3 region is CASRESRGSFNQPQHF. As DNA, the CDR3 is TGTGCCAGCAGGGAAAGCAGGGGGTCCTTTAATCAGCCCCAGCATTTT.

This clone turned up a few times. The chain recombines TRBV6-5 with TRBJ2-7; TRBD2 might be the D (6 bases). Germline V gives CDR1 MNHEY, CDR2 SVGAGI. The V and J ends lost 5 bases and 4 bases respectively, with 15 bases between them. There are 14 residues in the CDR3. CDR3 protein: CASSKPGLPYEQYF. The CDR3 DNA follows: TGTGCCAGCAGTAAACCGGGACTCCCATACGAGCAGTACTTC.

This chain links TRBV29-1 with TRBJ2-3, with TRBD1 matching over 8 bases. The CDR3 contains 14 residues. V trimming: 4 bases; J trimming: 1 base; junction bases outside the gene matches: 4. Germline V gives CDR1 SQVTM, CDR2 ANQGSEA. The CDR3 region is CSVVGGQGTDTQYF. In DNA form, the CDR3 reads TGCAGCGTTGTTGGGGGACAGGGCACAGATACGCAGTATTTT.

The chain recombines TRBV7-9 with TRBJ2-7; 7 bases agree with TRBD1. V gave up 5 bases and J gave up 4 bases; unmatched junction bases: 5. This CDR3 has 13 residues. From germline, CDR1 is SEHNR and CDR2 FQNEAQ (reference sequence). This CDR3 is CASSDRDGYEQYF. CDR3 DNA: TGTGCCAGCAGCGACAGGGATGGGTACGAGCAGTACTTC.

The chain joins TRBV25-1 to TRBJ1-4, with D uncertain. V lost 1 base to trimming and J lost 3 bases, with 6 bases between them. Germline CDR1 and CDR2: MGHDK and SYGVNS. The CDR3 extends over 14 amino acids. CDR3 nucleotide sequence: TGTGCCAGCAGTGAATCGACGGCTAATGAAAAACTGTTTTTT. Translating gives CASSESTANEKLFF.

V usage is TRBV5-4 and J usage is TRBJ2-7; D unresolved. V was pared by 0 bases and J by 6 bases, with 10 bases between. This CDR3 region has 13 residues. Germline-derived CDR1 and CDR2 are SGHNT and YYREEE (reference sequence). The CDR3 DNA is TGTGCCAGCAGCTTGGGGTCTGGGGTCGAGCAGTACTTC. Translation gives CASSLGSGVEQYF.

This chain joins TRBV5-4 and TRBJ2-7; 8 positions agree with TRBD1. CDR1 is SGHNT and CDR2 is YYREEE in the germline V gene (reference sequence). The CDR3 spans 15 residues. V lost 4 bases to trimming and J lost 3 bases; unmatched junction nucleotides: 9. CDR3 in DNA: TGTGCCAGCAGCCTAAGCTCCGGGACAGGCTACGAGCAGTACTTC. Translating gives CASSLSSGTGYEQYF.